The entry below gives a single T cell receptor beta chain sequence along with its context. This clonotype occurred many times. The antigen this receptor binds is unknown. The input lacks base qualities; no much larger clone sits a single base away. The listed sequencing device is Illumina HiSeq 1500. Clones were called with MiXCR by TCRdb after fastp trimmed the public reads at Q25, and only in-frame beta chains were retained. Rows are unified per CDR3 protein, each entry keeping the most common DNA and genes. Counted in this sample were around 350,000 distinct CDR3 sequences; over 15% of them appeared once. The top ten clones comprise approximately 10% of the sample. The sample comes from a study of T cell repertoires in cytomegalovirus infection (dated by TCRdb to the late 2010s). About the full investigation: Because public TCR beta signatures pointed to carriage of CMV infection together with the matching HLA type, the HLA type of each donor mattered for the analysis. General study outcomes and caveats: The ex vivo response was dominated by HLA-C-restricted CMV-specific TCR beta clonotypes, which also provided the single most frequent clonotype in two of eight donors. In both this cohort and an independent cohort of several hundred donors, the cumulative frequency of public TCR beta family members distinguished carriers of CMV infection plus the relevant HLA type.

Trimming takes 5 bases from V and 4 bases from J, and the germline ends sit 15 bases apart. Looking up the germline V gene yields CDR1 SGHTA and CDR2 FQGNSA. Taken from cysteine to phenylalanine, the CDR3 has 15 residues. Of all the DNA, just the CDR3 is kept, 45 bases in frame from base 1. The chain is made from TRBV7-2 and TRBJ1-5, with TRBD1 perhaps the D gene, on 5 matching bases. The receptor's source is a human donor in good health (CMV status not recorded). Some clones in this sample may be carry-over from other donors' samples. The source material was PBMCs. The bases read TGTGCCAGCAGCGTCCGCGGGGGGGGGAATCAGCCCCAGCATTTT. This encodes CASSVRGGGNQPQHF.